One sample yielded the 19 T cell receptor beta chains listed below, sequenced in a study of vaccination and CD4 T cells after COVID-19. Antigens of these TCRs are unknown. Described treatment: roughly ten-day PBMC culture with coronavirus spike peptide pools or control peptides (ViraFEST assay). At the Johns Hopkins FTIC core, DNA taken from cultured CD4+ T cells was sequenced by way of the Oncomine TCR Beta short-read assay. TCRdb re-called the PCR reads with MiXCR, one entry per CDR3 protein. Of 20,000 to 30,000 distinct CDR3 sequences in the sample, 67% are singletons; the top ten hold roughly a fifth. The sample was CD4+ T cells from blood, cultured in vitro, taken after SARS-CoV-2 vaccination. These receptors were collected from a human donor who received a COVID-19 vaccine.

The genes are TRBV6-1 and TRBJ1-2, with TRBD1 matching over 8 bases. V shed 8 bases, J shed 3 bases, and the junction held 5 bases outside the gene matches. Germline loops: CDR1 MNHNS, CDR2 SASEGT. The CDR3 covers 13 residues. DNA for the CDR3: TGTGCCAGCCTGTTGACAGGGGACTATGGCTACACCTTC. Protein sequence: CASLLTGDYGYTF.

The chain uses TRBV20-1 and TRBJ2-5; D might be TRBD2 (6 bases). V was clipped by 2 bases and J by 4 bases, with 11 bases between them. Per germline, CDR1 DFQATT and CDR2 SNEGSKA (reference sequence). The CDR3 is made up of 13 amino acids. The CDR3 sequence: CSARMGGVETQYF. CDR3 DNA: TGCAGTGCTAGAATGGGGGGAGTAGAGACCCAGTACTTC.

V is TRBV10-1 and J is TRBJ2-1; D call uncertain. V lost 3 bases and J lost 0, with 15 bases in between. Per the germline V gene, CDR1 is WNHNN and CDR2 is SYGVQD (reference sequence). The CDR3 runs 17 residues. CDR3 region: CASSESAIPSSYNEQFF. The CDR3 coding sequence is TGCGCCAGCAGTGAATCCGCGATCCCGAGCTCCTACAATGAGCAGTTCTTC.

The chain uses TRBV7-8 and TRBJ2-5, with D unresolved. CDR3 length: 14 residues. The V and J ends lost 5 bases and 5 bases respectively, with 15 bases between them. CDR1 and CDR2 from the germline V gene are SGHVS and FQNEAQ. The chain's CDR3 is CASSIPTGRETQYF. The CDR3 DNA reads as TGTGCCAGCAGCATCCCGACTGGCCGGGAGACCCAGTACTTC.

This chain links TRBV29-1 with TRBJ2-3, with 8 bases that match TRBD1. Per the germline V gene, CDR1 is SQVTM and CDR2 is ANQGSEA. The CDR3 runs to 15 residues. V was pared by 2 bases and J by 1 base, with 5 bases of the junction left unmatched. As DNA, the CDR3 is TGCAGCGTTGAATTGGTCAGGGGGCGCACAGATACGCAGTATTTT. It is translated as CSVELVRGRTDTQYF.

For the CDR3, the DNA is TGTGCTAGTGGTTTGGGCCGGGACTATGGCTACACCTTC. It translates to CASGLGRDYGYTF. The chain is built from TRBV12-5 and TRBJ1-2; D remains unclear. CDR3 length: 13 amino acids. V gave up 1 base and J gave up 3 bases, with 6 bases separating them. Looked up from germline, CDR1 is LGHNT and CDR2 is FRNRAP.

This clonotype has more than one count but fewer than ten. V usage is TRBV27 and J usage is TRBJ2-7; 11 bases fit TRBD1. This CDR3 has 15 residues. The junction had 0 bases not matched to a gene; V was cut back by 2 bases and J by 0 bases. In germline, CDR1 is MNHEY, CDR2 SMNVEV (reference sequence). The CDR3 DNA reads TGTGCCAGCAGTTTAGGACAGGGGGCCTCCTACGAGCAGTACTTC. Translated: CASSLGQGASYEQYF.

This rearrangement joins TRBV7-2 to TRBJ2-7; TRBD1 matches at 9 bases. V lost 2 bases and J lost 3; bases outside the gene matches: 2. CDR1 SGHTA and CDR2 FQGNSA come from the germline V gene. This CDR3 is built from 14 residues. The CDR3 spells CASSLWGQGYEQYF. CDR3 DNA sequence: TGTGCCAGCAGCTTATGGGGACAGGGCTACGAGCAGTACTTC.

This chain joins TRBV12-3 or TRBV12-4 and TRBJ2-2, with no clear D. This CDR3 is 14 amino acids long. The ends were cut back, 1 base at V and 9 bases at J, with 12 bases in the middle. CDR3 amino acids: CASSLGPIHRELFF. Written as DNA, the CDR3 is TGTGCCAGCAGTTTAGGCCCCATCCACCGGGAGCTGTTTTTT.

The chain is built from TRBV2 and TRBJ1-2; D ambiguous. Between the trimmed V and J ends, which lost 7 bases and 2 bases, there was a span of 17 bases. Germline CDR1 reads SNHLY; CDR2 reads FYNNEI. The CDR3 spans 15 residues. CDR3 sequence (DNA): TGTGCCAGCACCCTTAGGACGGTACCGAACTATGGCTACACCTTC. Protein: CASTLRTVPNYGYTF. The whole variable domain, remainder taken from reference TRBV2 and TRBJ1-2, is EPEVTQTPSHQVTQMGQEVILRCVPISNHLYFYWYRQILGQKVEFLVSFYNNEISEKSEIFDDQFSVERPDGSNFTLKIRSTKLEDSAMYFCASTLRTVPNYGYTFGSGTRLTVV.

V is TRBV2 and J is TRBJ1-2; TRBD1 matches 8 bases. Germline assignment: CDR1 SNHLY and CDR2 FYNNEI. The CDR3 length is 15 residues. V dropped 5 bases and J dropped 4; count of bases not matched to a gene: 9. The CDR3 nucleotides read TGTGCCAGCAGTCGTCAGGGGGCGGAGGCCTATGGCTACACCTTC. Translated: CASSRQGAEAYGYTF.

This chain connects TRBV10-2 to TRBJ1-6; a possible D gene is TRBD1 (5 bases). Germline V gene sequence: CDR1 WSHSY, CDR2 SAAADI. With 3 bases removed from V and 10 bases from J, the gap between germline ends came to 13 bases. The CDR3 spans 14 residues. CDR3: CASSDREAGSPLHF. DNA of the CDR3: TGCGCCAGCAGTGACAGGGAGGCAGGGTCACCCCTCCACTTT.

V gene TRBV11-3 combines with J gene TRBJ2-3; perhaps D is TRBD1 or TRBD2 (5 bases each). This CDR3 spans 14 amino acids. The ends were cut back, 3 bases at V and 3 bases at J, with 10 bases in the middle. Germline loops: CDR1 SGHNT, CDR2 YENEEA. CDR3 protein: CASSLGRQTDTQYF. For the CDR3, the DNA is TGTGCCAGCAGCTTGGGGAGACAGACAGATACGCAGTATTTT.

V and J are TRBV25-1 and TRBJ1-1; D unresolved. Per the germline V gene, CDR1 is MGHDK and CDR2 is SYGVNS. The CDR3 is 13 amino acids. V gave up 1 base and J gave up 3 bases, with 6 bases separating them. This CDR3 reads CASSESGDTEAFF. The CDR3 nucleotides are TGTGCCAGCAGTGAATCTGGAGACACTGAAGCTTTCTTT.

The V and J genes are TRBV5-1 and TRBJ2-7, with D unclear. The CDR3 runs to 11 residues. Germline CDR1 and CDR2: SGHRS and YFSETQ. V lost 0 bases, J lost 7 bases, and 5 bases lay in between. The CDR3 loop reads CASSLGQEQYF. The CDR3 region has the DNA TGCGCCAGCAGCTTGGGGCAAGAGCAGTACTTC.

This chain connects TRBV20-1 to TRBJ2-1; either TRBD1 or TRBD2 may fit D (6 bases each). Germline CDR1 DFQATT, CDR2 SNEGSKA (reference sequence). V lost 0 bases and J 6 bases, leaving 15 bases between the germline ends. CDR3 length: 15 residues. The CDR3 DNA is TGCAGTGCTAGAGACAGGAGAGGGGGAGGCAATGAGCAGTTCTTC. This sequence encodes CSARDRRGGGNEQFF.

This clonotype was observed a few times. CDR3 sequence (DNA): TGTGCCACCAGTGATCCAGGGACCAGCGGGGGGGGAGATACGCAGTATTTT. Translating gives CATSDPGTSGGGDTQYF. The V gene is TRBV24-1, the J gene TRBJ2-3; TRBD2 aligns across 10 bases. Trimming took 3 bases from V and 5 from J; bases not matched to a gene: 10. In germline, CDR1 is KGHDR, CDR2 SFDVKD. The CDR3 spans 17 residues.

The chain has TRBV19 and TRBJ2-7, with D perhaps matching TRBD1 (5 bases). Per the germline V gene, CDR1 is LNHDA and CDR2 is SQIVND (reference sequence). Trimming shortened V by 4 bases and J by 4 bases, and 8 bases separated the two germline ends. CDR3 size: 12 residues. This CDR3 is CASSRRGYEQYF. Here the CDR3 DNA reads TGTGCCAGTAGTAGAAGGGGTTACGAGCAGTACTTC.

CDR3 coding DNA: TGTGCCAGCAGACCCGGTTACTTGAACACTGAAGCTTTCTTT. Translated, it gives CASRPGYLNTEAFF. The rearrangement links TRBV7-2 to TRBJ1-1; no firm D call. Germline V gene lookup returns CDR1 SGHTA and CDR2 FQGNSA. The CDR3 has 14 amino acids. Trimming pared 6 bases from V and 0 bases from J, leaving 11 bases between.